This T cell receptor (beta chain) was documented in a study of patients and donors after allogeneic stem cell transplantation. One entry per CDR3 protein results from TCRdb running MiXCR on the RT-PCR reads. The data show about 400,000 distinct CDR3 sequences, 16% seen once. With V trimmed by 5 bases and J by 8 bases, 14 bases remained unmatched. Germline V CDR1 and CDR2: MNHNS, SASEGT. This CDR3 is 16 amino acids long. The chain combines TRBV6-1 with TRBJ1-4; 7 nucleotides agree with TRBD1. The sequence was collected from a human donor who was either an allogeneic HSCT recipient or a stem cell or donor lymphocyte infusion donor (not recorded which). It is not recorded whose cells these are; they may come from a transplant donor. Sequencing was performed on blood, either unsorted or a sorted T cell fraction (not recorded which). The CDR3 nucleotides read TGTGCCAGCAGTCTGGGACAGCCCAACTCAGGGGAAAAACTGTTTTTT. This gives the protein CASSLGQPNSGEKLFF.